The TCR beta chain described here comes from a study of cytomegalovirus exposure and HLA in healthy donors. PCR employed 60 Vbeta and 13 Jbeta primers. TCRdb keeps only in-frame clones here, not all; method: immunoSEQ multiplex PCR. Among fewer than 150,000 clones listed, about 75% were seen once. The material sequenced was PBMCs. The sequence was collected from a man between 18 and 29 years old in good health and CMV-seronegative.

The CDR3 spells CASSLELGTAAKGTQYF. The CDR3 DNA follows: TGTGCCAGCAGCTTAGAGCTAGGGACAGCCGCCAAGGGGACCCAGTACTTC. The chain carries TRBV7-9 and TRBJ2-5; 7 bases are a match to TRBD1. Germline CDR1 SEHNR, CDR2 FQNEAQ (reference sequence). V gave up 1 base and J gave up 7 bases; unmatched junction bases: 15. CDR3 length equals 17 residues.